Presented here are 18 T cell receptor beta chains from one specimen sequenced in a study of T cells in women clearing cervical HPV infection. Generated by immunoSEQ multiplex PCR, the TCRdb table keeps only in-frame clones and is missing some. Recorded for this sample: about 15,000 clones. The source material was blood buffy coat. These receptors were taken from a woman between 18 and 69 years old with a cervical HPV16 infection that either progressed to CIN3+ or cleared (not recorded which).

A note on this clone: The CDR3 extends 3 residues past the end of the read, so its final part is completed from the germline J gene. The J gene is TRBJ2-1, the V gene TRBV18; D uncertain. CDR1 is KGHSH, CDR2 LQKENI, per germline. V lost 11 bases and J 7 bases, leaving 12 bases between the germline ends. The CDR3 covers 11 residues. CDR3 DNA (partial): TGTGCCGGCCTCCTGACAAATGAG. Translating gives CAGLLTNE. In full, the CDR3 is CAGLLTNEQFF. Looking up the rest from reference TRBV18 and TRBJ2-1 gives the full variable domain: NAGVMQNPRHLVRRRGQEARLRCSPMKGHSHVYWYRQLPEEGLKFMVYLQKENIIDESGMPKERFSAEFPKEGPSILRIQQVVRGDSAAYFCAGLLTNEQFFGPGTRLTVL.

To note about this clone: Read data end 3 residues before the CDR3 end; the end is taken from the germline J gene. The chain combines TRBV19 with TRBJ1-2; D is undetermined. This CDR3 comprises 17 residues. Germline-derived CDR1 and CDR2 are LNHDA and SQIVND (reference sequence). The DNA read from the CDR3 is TGTGCCAGTAGTGAACGTTTGGCGGGAGTTAGGGTTTACGAC. Amino acid sequence: CASSERLAGVRVYD. The whole CDR3 region reads CASSERLAGVRVYDYTF.

This clone is medium-sized by frequency. The read stops 3 residues short of the end of the CDR3; the missing end is completed from the germline J gene. J is TRBJ2-3 and V is TRBV19; D gene uncertain. Germline lookup yields CDR1 LNHDA and CDR2 SQIVND (reference sequence). Trimming cost V 6 bases and J 2 bases, with 9 bases left between them. The CDR3 length is 13 residues. The CDR3 loop is CASSDTYTDTQYF. The sequenced CDR3 bases are TGTGCCAGTAGCGACACTTACACAGATACG.

About this clone: The read is 3 residues too short to cover the CDR3 end, so that end is filled in from the germline J gene. The genes are TRBV20-1 and TRBJ2-7, with unresolved D. V lost 6 bases to trimming and J lost 3 bases, with 15 bases between them. The CDR3 is 13 residues long. Germline CDR1 is DFQATT and CDR2 is SNEGSKA (reference sequence). The covered CDR3 bases are TGCAGTGCGCGGAACACGGATAACTACGAG. It encodes CSARNTDNYE. The CDR3 in full is CSARNTDNYEQYF.

CDR3 loop: CSGGHVLSTDTQYF. CDR3 DNA, as far as it was read: TGCAGCGGCGGACATGTGCTTAGCACAGATACG. J is TRBJ2-3 and V is TRBV29-1; D possibly corresponds to TRBD1 (5 bases). The read falls 3 residues short of the CDR3 end, and the missing part is taken from the germline J gene. This CDR3 has 14 amino acids. V was clipped by 7 bases and J by 0 bases, with 14 bases between them. CDR1 is SQVTM, CDR2 ANQGSEA, per germline.

This clone is deemed medium-sized (0.01 to 0.1%) by its frequency. Read sequence stops 3 residues before the CDR3 end, and the germline J gene provides the missing end. This chain joins TRBV6-1 and TRBJ1-5; 9 bases fit TRBD1. J gave up 6 bases and V 6 bases, and 9 bases lay outside the gene matches. The germline V gene encodes CDR1 MNHNS and CDR2 SASEGT. This CDR3 is built from 15 residues. The DNA read from the CDR3 is TGTGCCAGCAGCGAATACGGGACAGGGTTTCAGCCC. Its translation is CASSEYGTGFQP. The CDR3 reads in full as CASSEYGTGFQPQHF.

A word on this clone: The read halts 3 residues ahead of the CDR3 end, with the missing end drawn from the germline J gene. This chain uses TRBV19 with TRBJ1-5, with 7 bases lining up with TRBD1. The length of the CDR3 is 20 residues. The V gene's germline CDR1 is LNHDA and CDR2 SQIVND (reference sequence). The trim removed 5 bases at V and 3 bases at J, leaving 22 bases unmatched. The CDR3 is CASSFKPTGQASRNNQPQHF. The sequenced part of the CDR3 DNA is TGTGCCAGTAGTTTTAAACCCACCGGACAGGCTTCTAGGAACAATCAGCCC. The entire variable domain, with the rest obtained from reference TRBV19 and TRBJ1-5, is as follows: DGGITQSPKYLFRKEGQNVTLSCEQNLNHDAMYWYRQDPGQGLRLIYYSQIVNDFQKGDIAEGYSVSREKKESFPLTVTSAQKNPTAFYLCASSFKPTGQASRNNQPQHFGDGTRLSIL.

On this clone itself: The read terminates 3 residues ahead of where the CDR3 ends, so the germline J gene completes it. V usage is TRBV5-6 and J usage is TRBJ2-1; D is ambiguous. The CDR3 extends over 13 amino acids. The germline CDR1 and CDR2 sequences are SGHDT and YYEEEE. V shed 2 bases and J shed 8 bases, with 11 bases lying between them. The CDR3: CASSFLLRDEQFF. The sequenced CDR3 bases are TGTGCCAGCAGCTTCCTATTACGGGATGAG.

To note about this clone: The missing CDR3 end, 3 residues past where the read stops, is filled in from the germline J gene. The chain is built from TRBV10-1 and TRBJ2-5; tentative D call: TRBD1 (6 bases). The V gene lost 6 bases and the J gene lost 4 bases, with 15 bases spanning the gap. The CDR3 covers 14 residues. Germline V CDR1 and CDR2: WNHNN, SYGVQD (reference sequence). This CDR3 reads CASSRKGGIETQYF. CDR3 DNA (partial): TGCGCCAGCAGCCGAAAAGGGGGAATAGAGACC.

Worth noting for this clone: The read gets to within 3 residues of the CDR3 end, and the germline J gene fills in the rest. This chain links TRBV7-9 with TRBJ2-1; 12 bases map to TRBD2. The germline CDR1 and CDR2 sequences are SEHNR and FQNEAQ (reference sequence). The CDR3 covers 15 residues. The junction had 4 bases not matched to a gene; V was cut back by 5 bases and J by 5 bases. The CDR3 DNA, read in part, is TGTGCCAGCAGCATCGGACTAGCGGGAAACAATGAG. Its translation is CASSIGLAGNNE. The whole CDR3 protein reads CASSIGLAGNNEQFF.

This clone is classed as medium-sized by frequency. The read ends 3 residues early relative to the CDR3; the germline J gene fills the gap. J is TRBJ2-5 and V is TRBV2, with TRBD1 matching over 7 bases. The V gene's germline CDR1 is SNHLY and CDR2 FYNNEI. The CDR3 spans 14 residues. V was clipped by 0 bases and J by 2 bases; unmatched bases: 0. The CDR3: CASSEATGQETQYF. The DNA read from the CDR3 is TGTGCCAGCAGTGAAGCGACAGGGCAAGAGACC.

Comment on this clone: The CDR3 end lies 3 residues beyond the end of the read and is filled in from the germline J gene. This chain links TRBV29-1 with TRBJ2-7; D gene ambiguous. The CDR3 length is 15 residues. The V end lost 0 bases, the J end lost 2 bases, and 14 bases lay between the germline ends. Germline CDR1 reads SQVTM; CDR2 reads ANQGSEA. CDR3 DNA, as far as it was read: TGCAGCGTTGAAGATGCGTCGTTCCCCACCTACGAG. This translates into CSVEDASFPTYE. The entire CDR3 reads CSVEDASFPTYEQYF.

Worth noting for this clone: Coverage ceases 3 residues before the CDR3 finishes, and the germline J gene fills in the end. This chain uses TRBV7-2 with TRBJ1-2; the D is unclear. Germline assignment: CDR1 SGHTA and CDR2 FQGNSA. The CDR3 runs to 12 residues. CDR3 sequence reads: CASSSYTDTYTF. CDR3 DNA, as far as it was read: TGTGCCAGCAGCTCGTACACAGATACC.

As regards this clone: The read ends 3 residues before the CDR3 terminus; that terminus is restored from the germline J gene. The chain employs TRBV20-1 and TRBJ2-1; 12 nucleotides align to TRBD2. With 2 bases clipped from V and 8 bases from J, the junction kept 13 bases outside the gene matches. The germline gives CDR1 DFQATT, CDR2 SNEGSKA (reference sequence). This CDR3 spans 17 amino acids. CDR3 sequence: CSARIPTRLAGADEQFF. Partial CDR3 DNA: TGCAGTGCTAGAATCCCAACGCGACTAGCGGGAGCTGATGAG.

As concerns this clone: The read terminates 3 residues before the CDR3 end, so the remaining end is supplied by the germline J gene. The chain combines TRBV6-2 or TRBV6-3 with TRBJ2-4, with D possibly being TRBD2 (6 bases). Germline lookup yields CDR1 MNHEY and CDR2 SVGEGT. The CDR3 totals 14 residues. CDR3 bases read: TGTGCCAGCAGAGAACGGGGGTGGGCATCGCCT. Encoded protein: CASRERGWASP. In full, the CDR3 reads CASRERGWASPQYF.

A word on this clone: The read ends 3 residues shy of where the CDR3 ends; the end is completed using the germline J gene. The chain joins TRBV2 to TRBJ1-5; D might be TRBD1 (6 bases). Germline assignment: CDR1 SNHLY and CDR2 FYNNEI. Trimming removed 7 bases from V and 6 bases from J, with 16 bases in between. The CDR3 loop spans 14 amino acids. The DNA read from the CDR3 is TGTGCCAGCAATCCTACAGGGTCCCCTCAGCCC. Encoded protein: CASNPTGSPQP. From start to end, the CDR3 is CASNPTGSPQPQHF.

Points on this clone: Read sequence stops 3 residues before the CDR3 end, and the germline J gene provides the missing end. V and J are TRBV19 and TRBJ2-3; D gene unclear. There are 14 residues in the CDR3. V was pared by 6 bases and J by 7 bases, with 17 bases between. Germline lookup yields CDR1 LNHDA and CDR2 SQIVND (reference sequence). Incomplete CDR3 DNA: TGTGCCAGTAGCGATTGGATGGCGGTAAATACG. It codes for CASSDWMAVNT. The whole CDR3 protein reads CASSDWMAVNTQYF.

About this clone itself: The sequenced fragment ends 3 residues before the CDR3 boundary, so the rest is inferred from the germline J gene. This rearrangement joins TRBV7-2 to TRBJ2-1; 10 bases are shared with TRBD1. This CDR3 has 15 amino acids. Germline CDR1 and CDR2: SGHTA and FQGNSA. The V and J ends lost 4 bases and 2 bases, in that order; junction bases with no gene match: 2. The DNA read from the CDR3 is TGTGCCAGCAGCTCCGGACAGGGGGCCTACAATGAG. Translating it yields CASSSGQGAYNE. The entire CDR3 protein reads CASSSGQGAYNEQFF.